The 15 T cell receptor beta chains below come from one sample, sequenced in a study of T-cell memory formation after mild COVID-19. TCRdb redid the calling of the 5' RACE reads with MiXCR, one entry per CDR3 protein. The data show nearly 250,000 distinct CDR3 sequences, roughly 15% seen once. The sequencing sample was made of PBMCs or a T cell subset sorted from them (not recorded which). Receptors originate from an adult woman who had mild COVID-19 (a few samples of this study predate the infection). Cell type and time point are not known.

The genes are TRBV20-1 and TRBJ2-7; D uncertain. V lost 0 bases to trimming and J lost 1 base, with 10 bases between them. The germline CDR1 and CDR2 sequences are DFQATT and SNEGSKA (reference sequence). The CDR3 has 14 amino acids. The DNA for the CDR3 is TGCAGTGCTAGAGATTGGCAGGCATCCTACGAGCAGTACTTC. Protein product: CSARDWQASYEQYF.

This clonotype was observed a handful of times. V gene TRBV5-5 combines with J gene TRBJ1-3; D is perhaps TRBD1 (6 bases). Germline values: CDR1 SGHKS, CDR2 YYEKEE (reference sequence). The CDR3 is 16 residues long. V shed 4 bases and J shed 0 bases, with 14 bases lying between them. This CDR3 reads CASSPWTADSGNTIYF. As DNA, the CDR3 is TGTGCCAGCAGCCCCTGGACAGCGGACTCTGGAAACACCATATATTTT. The complete variable domain, with remaining parts taken from reference TRBV5-5 and TRBJ1-3, reads DAGVTQSPTHLIKTRGQQVTLRCSPISGHKSVSWYQQVLGQGPQFIFQYYEKEERGRGNFPDRFSARQFPNYSSELNVNALLLGDSALYLCASSPWTADSGNTIYFGEGSWLTVV.

This clonotype was recorded many times. The germline gene is not matched at one end of the junction; a read error may be the cause. The chain recombines TRBV4-1 with TRBJ2-4; D is unclear. Germline CDR1 MGHRA, CDR2 YSYEKL. This CDR3 has 14 residues. The CDR3 is CASSKDQSKNIQYF. CDR3 in DNA: TGCGCCAGCAGCAAAGACCAGTCCAAAAACATTCAGTACTTC.

The chain uses TRBV5-1 and TRBJ2-6; possibly TRBD2 for D (5 bases). The CDR3 loop spans 16 amino acids. Germline CDR1 is SGHRS and CDR2 is YFSETQ. Trimming shortened V by 5 bases and J by 2 bases, and 14 bases separated the two germline ends. In nucleotides, the CDR3 is TGCGCCAGCAGTCCACCGCGGGTTGCTGGGGCCAACGTCCTGACTTTC. As protein: CASSPPRVAGANVLTF.

This clonotype was counted only a few times. V gene TRBV20-1 combines with J gene TRBJ2-7; D gene ambiguous. This CDR3 contains 12 residues. V lost 6 bases to trimming and J lost 3 bases, with 12 bases between them. Germline values: CDR1 DFQATT, CDR2 SNEGSKA (reference sequence). The DNA for the CDR3 is TGCAGTGCAGGAAAACAGCTCTACGAGCAGTACTTC. Protein product: CSAGKQLYEQYF.

This rearrangement joins TRBV7-2 to TRBJ2-3; no clear D. V lost 4 bases, J lost 2 bases, and 7 bases lay in between. CDR1 and CDR2 from the germline V gene are SGHTA and FQGNSA. CDR3 size: 13 residues. CDR3: CASSSHYTDTQYF. CDR3 DNA sequence: TGTGCCAGCAGCTCCCACTACACAGATACGCAGTATTTT.

The chain couples TRBV7-2 to TRBJ2-7; D is possibly TRBD1 or TRBD2 (5 bases each). The V end lost 6 bases, the J end lost 6 bases, and 18 bases lay between the germline ends. Germline loops: CDR1 SGHTA, CDR2 FQGNSA. This CDR3 has 14 amino acids. The CDR3 nucleotides are TGTGCCAGCAGTTACCGGGACGCGAGGTCCGAGCAGTACTTC. This sequence encodes CASSYRDARSEQYF.

This clonotype was detected only a few times. The chain is built from TRBV12-3 or TRBV12-4 and TRBJ1-5; possibly TRBD1 for D (6 bases). V lost 5 bases and J 7 bases, leaving 21 bases between the germline ends. CDR3 length: 16 residues. This CDR3 is CASSTQSGEAGQPQHF. CDR3 nucleotides: TGTGCCAGCAGTACCCAATCAGGGGAGGCAGGACAGCCCCAGCATTTT.

The chain employs TRBV6-1 and TRBJ2-2, with a weak D call TRBD1 (5 bases). The germline V and J ends were trimmed by 9 bases and 4 bases, with 12 bases remaining between them. The CDR3 has 13 residues. In germline, CDR1 is MNHNS, CDR2 SASEGT. The DNA of the CDR3 is TGTGCCAGTGAAACAGGACGCACCGGGGAGCTGTTTTTT. Protein product: CASETGRTGELFF.

This clonotype was counted only a few times. This chain connects TRBV27 to TRBJ1-1; D might be TRBD1 (5 bases). The CDR3 spans 14 residues. The V end was cut by 7 bases, the J end by 0 bases, with 12 bases between. Germline CDR1 and CDR2: MNHEY and SMNVEV (reference sequence). Here the CDR3 DNA reads TGTGCCAGCAAACCACAGGACTTGAACACTGAAGCTTTCTTT. Encoded protein: CASKPQDLNTEAFF.

This clonotype was counted at least ten times. The V call is TRBV24-1, the J call TRBJ2-3; 9 bases are shared with TRBD2. This CDR3 is built from 13 residues. The V gene's germline CDR1 is KGHDR and CDR2 SFDVKD. The J segment lost 4 bases and the V segment lost 9 bases, leaving 4 bases of the junction unmatched. CDR3 DNA: TGTGCCACCTCGGCTAGCGGGGCAGATACGCAGTATTTT. Translation: CATSASGADTQYF.

This clonotype occurred many times. The chain has TRBV12-3 or TRBV12-4 and TRBJ2-3; D may be TRBD1 (5 bases). This CDR3 has 16 amino acids. The ends were cut back, 6 bases at V and 2 bases at J, with 18 bases in the middle. The CDR3, as DNA: TGTGCCAGCAGCACTCTAACAGGAGTCTTCACAGATACGCAGTATTTT. As protein: CASSTLTGVFTDTQYF.

This clonotype was found a few times. The rearrangement links TRBV11-1 to TRBJ2-7, with unresolved D. V was trimmed by 5 bases and J by 5 bases, leaving 7 bases between them. The CDR3 consists of 11 residues. Germline lookup yields CDR1 SGHAT and CDR2 FQDESV (reference sequence). CDR3 in DNA: TGTGCCAGCAGCGCGTCCGACGAGCAGTACTTC. Translation: CASSASDEQYF. The variable domain in full, completed from reference TRBV11-1 and TRBJ2-7, reads EAEVAQSPRYKITEKSQAVAFWCDPISGHATLYWYRQILGQGPELLVQFQDESVVDDSQLPKDRFSAERLKGVDSTLKIQPAELGDSAMYLCASSASDEQYFGPGTRLTVT.

This clonotype was seen only a few times. The gene calls are TRBV12-3 or TRBV12-4 and TRBJ2-1; D tentatively reads TRBD1 or TRBD2 (6 bases each). The CDR3 runs 13 residues. The V and J ends lost 6 bases and 12 bases respectively, with 18 bases between them. CDR3 sequence: CASSLDRRVGQFF. In DNA form, the CDR3 reads TGTGCCAGCAGCCTCGACAGGAGGGTCGGGCAGTTCTTC.

The sample holds many counts of this clonotype. The chain recombines TRBV4-3 with TRBJ2-1, with D possibly matching TRBD2 (6 bases). CDR3 length: 13 amino acids. V lost 1 base and J lost 12, with 13 bases in between. Germline assignment: CDR1 LGHNA and CDR2 YSLEER. For the CDR3, the DNA is TGCGCCAGCAGCCAAGCGGGCGACGGGAGGCAGTTCTTC. Its protein product is CASSQAGDGRQFF.